This T cell receptor beta chain was observed in a study of CD8+ T cells in alopecia areata. Investigators isolated RNA and reverse transcribed it into cDNA to act as the sequencing template. TCRdb's table, derived via immunoSEQ multiplex PCR, lists solely in-frame clones and lacks some. The table records under 350,000 clones, roughly 64% of them present only once. Treatment reported: oral pan-JAK inhibitor, 5-10 mg twice daily. This clone is a singleton in its sample. Trimming took 4 bases from V and 1 from J; bases not matched to a gene: 2. The CDR3 has 14 amino acids. The germline gives CDR1 SGHTA, CDR2 FQGNSA.

The receptor's source is a human donor with alopecia areata. The rearrangement links TRBV7-2 to TRBJ1-1, with 8 bases aligning to TRBD1. This specimen consisted of CD4+ T cells sorted from blood, obtained at week 24, from a patient treated with tofacitinib. CDR3 loop: CASSSDRGNTEAFF. In DNA form, the CDR3 reads TGTGCCAGCAGCTCCGACAGGGGGAACACTGAAGCTTTCTTT.